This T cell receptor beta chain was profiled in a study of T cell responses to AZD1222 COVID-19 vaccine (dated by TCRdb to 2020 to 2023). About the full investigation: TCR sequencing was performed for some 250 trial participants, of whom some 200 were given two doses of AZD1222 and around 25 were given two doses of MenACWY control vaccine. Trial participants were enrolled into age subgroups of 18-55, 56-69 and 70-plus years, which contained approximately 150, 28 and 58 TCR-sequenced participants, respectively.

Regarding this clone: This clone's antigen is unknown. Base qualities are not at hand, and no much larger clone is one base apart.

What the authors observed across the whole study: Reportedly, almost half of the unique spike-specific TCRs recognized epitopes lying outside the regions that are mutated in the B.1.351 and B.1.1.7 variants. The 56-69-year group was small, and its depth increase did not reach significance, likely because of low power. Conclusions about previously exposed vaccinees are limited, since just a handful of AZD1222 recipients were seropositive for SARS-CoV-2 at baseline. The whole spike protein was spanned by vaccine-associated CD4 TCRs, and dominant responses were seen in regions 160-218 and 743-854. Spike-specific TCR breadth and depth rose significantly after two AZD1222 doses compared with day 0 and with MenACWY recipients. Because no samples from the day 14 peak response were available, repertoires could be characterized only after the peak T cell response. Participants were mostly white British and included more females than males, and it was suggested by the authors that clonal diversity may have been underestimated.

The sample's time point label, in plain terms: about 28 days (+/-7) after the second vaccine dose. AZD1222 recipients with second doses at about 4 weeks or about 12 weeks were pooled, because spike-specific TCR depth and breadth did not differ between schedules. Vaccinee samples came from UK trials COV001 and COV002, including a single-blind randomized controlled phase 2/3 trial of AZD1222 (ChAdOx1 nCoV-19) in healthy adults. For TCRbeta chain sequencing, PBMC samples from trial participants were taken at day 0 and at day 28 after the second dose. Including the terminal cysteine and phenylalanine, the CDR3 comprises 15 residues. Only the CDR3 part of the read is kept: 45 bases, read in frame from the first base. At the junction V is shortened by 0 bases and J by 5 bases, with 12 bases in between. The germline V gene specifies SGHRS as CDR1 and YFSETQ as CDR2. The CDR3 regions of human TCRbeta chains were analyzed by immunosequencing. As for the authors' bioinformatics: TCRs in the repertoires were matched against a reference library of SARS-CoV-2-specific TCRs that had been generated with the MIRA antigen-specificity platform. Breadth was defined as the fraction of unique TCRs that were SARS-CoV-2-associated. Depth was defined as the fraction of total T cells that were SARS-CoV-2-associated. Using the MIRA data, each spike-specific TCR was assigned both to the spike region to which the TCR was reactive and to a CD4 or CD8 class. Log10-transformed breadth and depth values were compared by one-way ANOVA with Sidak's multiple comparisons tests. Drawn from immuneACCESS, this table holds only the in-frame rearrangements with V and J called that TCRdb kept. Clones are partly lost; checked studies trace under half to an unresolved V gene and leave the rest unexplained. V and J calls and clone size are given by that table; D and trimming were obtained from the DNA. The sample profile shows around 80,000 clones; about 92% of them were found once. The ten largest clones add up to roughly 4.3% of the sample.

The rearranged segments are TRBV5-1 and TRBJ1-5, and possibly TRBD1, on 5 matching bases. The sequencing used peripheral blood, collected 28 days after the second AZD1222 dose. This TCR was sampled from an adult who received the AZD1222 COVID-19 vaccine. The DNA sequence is TGCGCCAGCAGCTTGGTTGGGGGTAGTTATCAGCCCCAGCATTTT. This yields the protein CASSLVGGSYQPQHF.